These 9 T cell receptor beta chains share one sample of origin, sequenced in a study of shared clonotypes between healthy human individuals. Measured with immunoSEQ multiplex PCR; TCRdb has only the in-frame clones, and not every one. The sample gives some 1,900,000 clones, around 96% of which show up once; less than 1.5% is in the top ten. Naivety among CD8 cells was defined by CD45RO negativity and positive CCR7 selection, thereby excluding terminally differentiated effector memory CD45RA+ cells. The specimen was naive CD8+ T cells sorted from blood. The receptor source for this set is a man aged 18 to 35 in good health.

The V call is TRBV2, the J call TRBJ1-5; no definite D call. V lost 5 bases, J lost 3 bases, and 14 bases lay in between. The length of the CDR3 is 15 residues. CDR1 and CDR2 from the germline V gene are SNHLY and FYNNEI. This CDR3 is CASSKTTEPNQPQHF. CDR3 coding DNA: TGTGCCAGCAGTAAAACGACGGAACCCAATCAGCCCCAGCATTTT.

This chain connects TRBV10-3 to TRBJ1-3; D is ambiguous. Trimming left V 6 bases short and J 2 bases short, with 11 bases between. This CDR3 has 14 residues. From germline, CDR1 is ENHRY and CDR2 SYGVKD. CDR3 coding DNA: TGTGCCATCAGGGAGACAACCGCTGGAAACACCATATATTTT. As protein: CAIRETTAGNTIYF.

On this clone: A single base separates this from a much larger clone, so it may be a read error. The sample carries other DNA sequences with the same CDR3. This sequence joins TRBV13 and TRBJ2-7, with D tentatively TRBD2 (5 bases). The CDR3 loop spans 13 amino acids. The V gene's germline CDR1 is PRHDT and CDR2 FYEKMQ (reference sequence). The germline V and J ends were trimmed by 3 bases and 1 base, with 7 bases remaining between them. The CDR3 DNA sequence: TGTGCCAGCAGCTTGGGGAGTTCCTACGAGCAGTACTTC. Its protein is CASSLGSSYEQYF.

The chain combines TRBV4-3 with TRBJ2-7; D remains ambiguous. V dropped 7 bases and J dropped 4 bases, with 14 bases sitting between them. The CDR3 length is 13 residues. The germline gives CDR1 LGHNA, CDR2 YSLEER. The CDR3 DNA is TGCGCCAGCACCCCTGAGCGATTATACGAGCAGTACTTC. It codes for CASTPERLYEQYF.

V gene TRBV7-9 combines with J gene TRBJ2-3; no definite D call. The CDR3 length is 15 residues. Trimming pared 1 base from V and 0 bases from J, leaving 8 bases between. In germline, CDR1 is SEHNR, CDR2 FQNEAQ (reference sequence). The CDR3 DNA is TGTGCCAGCAGCTTAGTGTCGGTGAGCACAGATACGCAGTATTTT. Translating it yields CASSLVSVSTDTQYF.

The chain employs TRBV4-1 and TRBJ1-5; 10 bases fit TRBD1. V shed 4 bases, J shed 2 bases, and the junction held 2 bases outside the gene matches. The CDR3 consists of 15 residues. Germline assignment: CDR1 MGHRA and CDR2 YSYEKL. The CDR3 DNA reads TGCGCCAGCAGCCTCGGGACAGGGGGCAATCAGCCCCAGCATTTT. This codes for CASSLGTGGNQPQHF.

The chain has TRBV6-5 and TRBJ2-3; 7 nucleotides match TRBD2. The CDR3 spans 15 residues. J lost 0 bases, V lost 7 bases, and 7 bases had no gene match. CDR1 is MNHEY, CDR2 SVGAGI, per germline. The CDR3 DNA sequence: TGTGCCAGCAAGGAAGGGACTATGAGCACAGATACGCAGTATTTT. It yields the protein CASKEGTMSTDTQYF.

CDR3 in DNA: TGTGCCAGCAGTTCCGGGACGGGGAAGTTCTTC. Protein sequence: CASSSGTGKFF. This chain links TRBV7-6 with TRBJ2-1; D possibly uses TRBD1 or TRBD2 (5 bases each). The germline CDR1 and CDR2 sequences are SGHVS and FNYEAQ. Deletions cut 6 bases from V and 14 bases from J, with 14 bases between. This CDR3 comprises 11 residues.

This sequence joins TRBV19 and TRBJ2-3; no clear D gene. The germline V gene encodes CDR1 LNHDA and CDR2 SQIVND (reference sequence). CDR3 size: 17 residues. Trimming stripped 0 bases from V and 0 bases from J, with 13 bases between. The CDR3 sequence: CASSIDLETTSTDTQYF. DNA of the CDR3: TGTGCCAGTAGTATAGATCTGGAAACTACTAGCACAGATACGCAGTATTTT. The whole variable domain, filled in from reference TRBV19 and TRBJ2-3, reads DGGITQSPKYLFRKEGQNVTLSCEQNLNHDAMYWYRQDPGQGLRLIYYSQIVNDFQKGDIAEGYSVSREKKESFPLTVTSAQKNPTAFYLCASSIDLETTSTDTQYFGPGTRLTVL.